Given below is one T cell receptor (beta chain) in context. Its antigen is still unknown. Sequencing was performed with immunoSEQ multiplex PCR; in TCRdb, only in-frame clones are kept and a portion is missing. The table includes 65,000 to 90,000 clones, approximately 96% detected once. From germline, CDR1 is SGHAT and CDR2 FQNNGV. The CDR3 consists of 15 residues. Deletions cut 5 bases from V and 1 base from J, with 13 bases between. Separation from the approximately 690-subject first cohort characterized the approximately 120-subject validation cohort, to which the donors belonged. This entry comes from a study of cytomegalovirus exposure and HLA in healthy donors. Study-level findings and limits: For most TCR sequences rarity was the rule, although some public TCRs occurred in many donors. The authors enumerated 150 to 200 TCR beta chains as linked to cytomegalovirus. In vitro assays verified that a few CMV-associated chains recognized CMV antigens specifically.

Sequencing was carried out using PBMCs. The TCR sequence derives from a man between 18 and 29 years old in good health and CMV-seronegative. The chain couples TRBV11-2 to TRBJ2-3; D might be TRBD1 (6 bases). The CDR3 loop reads CASSTWTVGTDTQYF. DNA for the CDR3: TGTGCCAGCAGCACCTGGACAGTAGGCACAGATACGCAGTATTTT.